The TCR beta chain under discussion was sequenced for a study of tumor and adjacent non-tumor tissue in lung cancer. About the study: Patients comprised 12 adenocarcinoma, a couple of squamous cell carcinoma and 1 small cell lung cancer. Each sample yielded 3.9 million or so productive TCRbeta reads on average. General study findings and limits: Tumor tissue had significantly higher TCR diversity than normal lung. Shorter survival was associated with higher TCR diversity in tumors.

Three rounds of nested PCR, following a modified ARM-PCR protocol, produced the TCRbeta library. MiXCR, run by TCRdb on the multiplex PCR reads, gives a single entry per CDR3 protein. This sample has more than 75,000 distinct CDR3 sequences, with more than 80% found just once. The template was RNA from unsorted bulk tissue. More than 3 cm separated this lung sample from the edge of the tumor. A remark on this clonotype: Its antigen is still unknown.

The receptor was derived from a man in his 60s with small cell lung cancer. The sequenced sample consisted of distant non-tumor lung tissue.

The DNA for the CDR3 is TGTGCCAGCAATTTTATGTGGCAGGGGACAAGGAGCACAGATACGCAGTATTTT. Residues: CASNFMWQGTRSTDTQYF. The chain joins TRBV28 to TRBJ2-3, with D maybe TRBD1 (6 bases). Germline V CDR1 and CDR2: MDHEN, SYDVKM. Trimming cost V 7 bases and J 0 bases, with 23 bases left between them. CDR3 size: 18 residues.